This T cell receptor (beta chain) was profiled in a study of human T cells and chemical hapten exposure. General observations from the study: Expanded TCR counts at PT1 went up together with patch test score, a positive correlation.

TCRdb independently ran MiXCR on the RACE reads; one entry per CDR3 protein. The data show approximately 80,000 distinct CDR3 sequences, about 10% seen once. Sample time point: patch test 3, about 24 weeks after DPC sensitization. Treatment defined: therapeutic diphenylcyclopropenone sensitization with weekly scalp DPC. About this clonotype itself: Its antigen is not known.

The CDR3 extends over 17 amino acids. J gave up 5 bases and V 3 bases, and 11 bases lay outside the gene matches. Germline-derived CDR1 and CDR2 are ENHRY and SYGVKD. This TCR was sampled from a woman aged 45-65 years with alopecia areata. Some clones in this sample may be carry-over from other donors' samples. The sample in question was whole blood, obtained in connection with sensitization to the hapten diphenylcyclopropenone (DPC). The gene calls are TRBV10-3 and TRBJ2-1, with 9 bases fitting TRBD2. CDR3 protein: CAISDTTGAGGNNEQFF. CDR3 DNA sequence: TGTGCCATCAGTGATACGACTGGAGCGGGAGGCAACAATGAGCAGTTCTTC.